A selection of T cell receptor beta chains follows, all from one sample in a study of blood T cell repertoires in COVID-19. Assay: immunoSEQ multiplex PCR; the TCRdb copy retains only in-frame clones and omits some. The sample has approximately 74,000 clones, approximately 90% seen once. The sample was peripheral blood. These receptors all stem from a woman aged 60-75 years with active COVID-19. CDR3s include the opening cysteine and the closing phenylalanine or tryptophan. The D gene is left open where the match is weak. For some rows the clone size is stated as once, few or many, or as a class when expanded; others skip it.

length	D	V	size	J	CDR3	DNA
16	NA	TRBV3-1/TRBV3-2	once	TRBJ2-2	CASSRPTSIGTGELFF	TGTGCCAGCAGCCGCCCGACTAGTATTGGGACCGGGGAGCTGTTTTTT
16	TRBD2	TRBV15	NA	TRBJ2-1	CATSRGRTSGENEQFF	TGTGCCACCAGCCGCGGAAGGACTAGCGGGGAAAATGAGCAGTTCTTC
16	TRBD2	TRBV5-6	few	TRBJ2-1	CASSRISGRYRNEQFF	TGTGCCAGCAGCCGAATTAGCGGGAGGTATAGGAATGAGCAGTTCTTC
17	NA	TRBV21-1	NA	TRBJ1-5	CASSKASRQVEEQPQHF	TGTGCCAGCAGCAAAGCATCCCGACAGGTAGAGGAACAGCCCCAGCATTTT
14	NA	TRBV11-1	once	TRBJ2-5	CASSRFRRQETQYF	TGTGCCAGCAGCCGCTTTAGAAGACAAGAGACCCAGTACTTC
11	NA	TRBV29-1	NA	TRBJ2-3	CSARRTETQYF	TGCAGCGCCCGCCGGACAGAGACGCAGTATTTT
14	TRBD1	TRBV3-1/TRBV3-2	NA	TRBJ1-2	CASSQMGQGSGYTF	TGTGCCAGCAGCCAAATGGGACAGGGGAGTGGCTACACCTTC
14	NA	TRBV2	NA	TRBJ1-1	CASRRQRQNTEAFF	TGTGCCAGCAGACGGCAAAGACAGAACACTGAAGCTTTCTTT
12	NA	TRBV30	NA	TRBJ2-1	CAWSRQVGEQFF	TGTGCCTGGAGTAGACAGGTTGGTGAGCAGTTCTTC
13	TRBD1	TRBV28	NA	TRBJ1-2	CASSSGQHYGYTF	TGTGCCAGCAGTTCGGGACAGCATTATGGCTACACCTTC
15	TRBD1	TRBV7-2	NA	TRBJ2-1	CASSLEGQGLGEQFF	TGTGCCAGCAGCTTAGAGGGACAGGGATTGGGTGAGCAGTTCTTC
14	NA	TRBV27	NA	TRBJ2-2	CASMVRVSTGELFF	TGTGCCAGCATGGTGAGGGTGAGCACCGGGGAGCTGTTTTTT
15	NA	TRBV4-2	few	TRBJ2-1	CASSQESTSRGEQFF	TGTGCCAGCAGCCAAGAATCCACTTCAAGAGGTGAGCAGTTCTTC
14	NA	TRBV3-1/TRBV3-2	NA	TRBJ1-2	CASSPGRTRYGYTF	TGTGCCAGCAGCCCCGGTAGGACAAGATATGGCTACACCTTC
15	TRBD1	TRBV5-1	many	TRBJ2-5	CASSDSGTGEETQYF	TGCGCCAGCAGCGATTCCGGGACAGGGGAAGAGACCCAGTACTTC
17	TRBD1	TRBV10-2	NA	TRBJ2-2	CATSGTGSIGNTGELFF	TGCGCCACATCCGGGACAGGGAGTATAGGGAACACCGGGGAGCTGTTTTTT
12	NA	TRBV7-9	NA	TRBJ2-7	CASSFGSYEQYF	TGTGCCAGCAGCTTCGGGAGCTACGAGCAGTACTTC
11	NA	TRBV30	NA	TRBJ1-2	CAWNGGYGYTF	TGTGCCTGGAACGGGGGGTATGGCTACACCTTC
17	TRBD1	TRBV28	NA	TRBJ1-2	CASRPRQGRVVVYGYTF	TGTGCCAGCAGGCCACGACAGGGACGGGTGGTTGTCTATGGCTACACCTTC
18	TRBD1	TRBV7-9	NA	TRBJ2-1	CASSLEASNRGRVDEQFF	TGTGCCAGCAGCTTAGAGGCGTCGAACAGGGGGCGCGTCGATGAGCAGTTCTTC
16	TRBD1	TRBV28	NA	TRBJ2-7	CASWTIRDRGLHEQYF	TGTGCCAGCTGGACTATCCGGGACAGGGGTCTTCACGAGCAGTACTTC
15	TRBD1	TRBV3-1/TRBV3-2	NA	TRBJ1-2	CASSQDFGQGGGYTF	TGTGCCAGCAGCCAAGATTTCGGGCAGGGGGGTGGCTACACCTTC